One and the same sample provided the 10 T cell receptor beta chains below, sequenced in a study of blood T cell repertoires in COVID-19. Produced via immunoSEQ multiplex PCR; TCRdb's table is partial and in-frame only. The sample yields 150,000 to 200,000 clones, around nine tenths seen once. Sequencing used peripheral blood. Receptors were obtained from a man between 35 and 55 years old with active or convalescent COVID-19.

The table lists this clone with a few counts. The rearrangement uses TRBV7-2 and TRBJ1-5, with unresolved D. Germline V gene sequence: CDR1 SGHTA, CDR2 FQGNSA. The CDR3 spans 15 residues. Trimming took 1 base from V and 7 from J, leaving 14 bases between them. As DNA, the CDR3 is TGTGCCAGCAGCTTAGATGGAGATACACCCCAGCCCCAGCATTTT. Protein: CASSLDGDTPQPQHF.

The chain uses TRBV19 and TRBJ1-4, with D possibly being TRBD1 (5 bases). This CDR3 spans 13 amino acids. Germline V gene data show CDR1 as LNHDA and CDR2 as SQIVND (reference sequence). The V end lost 7 bases, the J end lost 8 bases, and 14 bases lay between the germline ends. CDR3 sequence (DNA): TGTGCCAGTAAAGGGCAGGGAAGGGAAAAACTGTTTTTT. Encoded protein: CASKGQGREKLFF. The full variable domain, rest sourced from reference TRBV19 and TRBJ1-4, is DGGITQSPKYLFRKEGQNVTLSCEQNLNHDAMYWYRQDPGQGLRLIYYSQIVNDFQKGDIAEGYSVSREKKESFPLTVTSAQKNPTAFYLCASKGQGREKLFFGSGTQLSVL.

V gene TRBV11-3 combines with J gene TRBJ1-1; D perhaps matches TRBD1 (6 bases). Germline V gives CDR1 SGHNT, CDR2 YENEEA. V lost 1 base to trimming and J lost 3 bases, with 12 bases between them. This CDR3 spans 15 amino acids. The CDR3 sequence is CASSLGSGADTEAFF. The DNA of the CDR3 is TGTGCCAGCAGCTTAGGGTCAGGGGCGGACACTGAAGCTTTCTTT.

V usage is TRBV3-1 (or the pseudogene TRBV3-2) and J usage is TRBJ2-1; D is uncertain. Per germline, CDR1 LGHDT and CDR2 YNNKEL (reference sequence). The CDR3 consists of 14 residues. Trimming took 4 bases from V and 3 from J, leaving 10 bases between them. CDR3 amino acids: CASSLWADYNEQFF. The DNA of the CDR3 is TGTGCCAGCAGCCTGTGGGCTGACTACAATGAGCAGTTCTTC.

This clone was detected only once. The rearrangement uses TRBV18 and TRBJ1-1; D might be TRBD1 (6 bases). This CDR3 contains 15 residues. Germline lookup yields CDR1 KGHSH and CDR2 LQKENI. Trimming took off 3 bases at V and 0 bases at J, with 11 bases between the two ends. CDR3 sequence (DNA): TGTGCCAGCTCACCCACTCGGACAGTGAACACTGAAGCTTTCTTT. Residues: CASSPTRTVNTEAFF.

The J gene is TRBJ1-2, the V gene TRBV14, with 8 positions matching TRBD1. V lost 5 bases to trimming and J lost 8 bases; unmatched junction nucleotides: 16. Germline CDR1 SGHDN, CDR2 FVKESK. The CDR3 extends over 16 amino acids. In DNA form, the CDR3 reads TGTGCCAGCAGCGACCGGGACAGGCCGTCATCGTCGGGCTACACCTTC. Protein: CASSDRDRPSSSGYTF.

The V gene is TRBV5-4, the J gene TRBJ2-1; 8 nucleotides align to TRBD1. This CDR3 is 14 amino acids long. The J segment lost 7 bases and the V segment lost 4 bases, leaving 7 bases of the junction unmatched. Germline assignment: CDR1 SGHNT and CDR2 YYREEE (reference sequence). The CDR3, as DNA: TGTGCCAGCAGCATGAAGACAGGGGAAAATGAGCAGTTCTTC. Protein sequence: CASSMKTGENEQFF. The variable domain in full, with the rest retrieved from reference TRBV5-4 and TRBJ2-1, is ETGVTQSPTHLIKTRGQQVTLRCSSQSGHNTVSWYQQALGQGPQFIFQYYREEENGRGNFPPRFSGLQFPNYSSELNVNALELDDSALYLCASSMKTGENEQFFGPGTRLTVL.

The chain combines TRBV27 with TRBJ2-6; the D is unclear. Per the germline V gene, CDR1 is MNHEY and CDR2 is SMNVEV (reference sequence). This CDR3 contains 16 residues. The V and J ends lost 3 bases and 0 bases respectively, with 9 bases between them. In DNA form, the CDR3 reads TGTGCCAGCAGTTTTGGGCCGATCTCTGGGGCCAACGTCCTGACTTTC. This codes for CASSFGPISGANVLTF.

This clone was counted a single time. This chain links TRBV7-7 with TRBJ2-2; TRBD1 matches at 7 bases. The CDR3 covers 15 residues. Germline CDR1 is SSHAT and CDR2 is FNYEAQ (reference sequence). Trimming cost V 5 bases and J 1 base; bases outside gene matches: 4. DNA of the CDR3: TGTGCCAGCAGCGCCGGGACAGTGAACACCGGGGAGCTGTTTTTT. It yields the protein CASSAGTVNTGELFF.

The J gene is TRBJ2-3, the V gene TRBV19, with TRBD1 as a possible D gene (6 bases). CDR3 length: 18 residues. Germline CDR1 LNHDA, CDR2 SQIVND (reference sequence). The V gene lost 0 bases and the J gene lost 4 bases, with 20 bases spanning the gap. For the CDR3, the DNA is TGTGCCAGTAGTATAGAACCTCCGGGGCGACAGGCAGCAGATACGCAGTATTTT. Amino acid sequence: CASSIEPPGRQAADTQYF.